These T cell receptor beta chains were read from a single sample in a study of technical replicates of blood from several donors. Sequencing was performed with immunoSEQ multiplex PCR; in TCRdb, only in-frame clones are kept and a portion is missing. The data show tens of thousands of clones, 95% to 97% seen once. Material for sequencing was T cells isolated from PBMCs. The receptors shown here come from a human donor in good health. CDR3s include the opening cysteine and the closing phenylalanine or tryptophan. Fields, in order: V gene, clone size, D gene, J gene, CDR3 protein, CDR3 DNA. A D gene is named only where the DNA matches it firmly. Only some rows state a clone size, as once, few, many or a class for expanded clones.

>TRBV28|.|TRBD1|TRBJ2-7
CASSPNRGQALGEQYF
TGTGCCAGCAGTCCGAACAGGGGACAGGCCCTAGGGGAGCAGTACTTC
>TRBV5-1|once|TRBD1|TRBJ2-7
CASSGDRGTYEQYF
TGCGCCAGCAGCGGAGACAGGGGCACCTACGAGCAGTACTTC
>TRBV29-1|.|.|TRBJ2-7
CSVGDLYIDEQYF
TGCAGCGTTGGGGACTTGTACATCGACGAGCAGTACTTC
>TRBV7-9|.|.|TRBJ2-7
CASSLDSTRNEQYF
TGTGCCAGCAGCTTAGACAGCACTAGAAACGAGCAGTACTTC
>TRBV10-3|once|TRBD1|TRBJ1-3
CASSTGGSSGNTIYF
TGTGCCAGCAGCACAGGGGGTAGCTCTGGAAACACCATATATTTT
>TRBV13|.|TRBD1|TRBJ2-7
CASSLDSGTGSYEQYF
TGTGCCAGCAGCTTAGATTCCGGGACAGGCTCCTACGAGCAGTACTTC
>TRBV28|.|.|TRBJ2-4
CASSSILEAAKNIQYF
TGTGCCAGCAGTTCTATTCTGGAGGCGGCCAAAAACATTCAGTACTTC
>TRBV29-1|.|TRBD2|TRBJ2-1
CSVDSAGAVNEQFF
TGCAGCGTTGATTCAGCGGGAGCCGTGAATGAGCAGTTCTTC
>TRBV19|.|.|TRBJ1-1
CASSILLVTGRNTEAFF
TGTGCCAGTAGTATTCTTCTTGTAACAGGGAGGAACACTGAAGCTTTCTTT
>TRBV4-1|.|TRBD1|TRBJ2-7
CASSLRGQGKGYEQYF
TGCGCCAGCAGCCTAAGGGGGCAGGGGAAGGGTTACGAGCAGTACTTC
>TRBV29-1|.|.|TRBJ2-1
CSVEEGRVYNEQFF
TGCAGCGTTGAGGAGGGTCGGGTCTACAATGAGCAGTTCTTC
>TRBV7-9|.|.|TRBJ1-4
CASRGRAEKLFF
TGTGCCAGCAGGGGGAGGGCTGAAAAACTGTTTTTT
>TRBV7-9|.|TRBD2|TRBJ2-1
CASSFLVAGRNEQFF
TGTGCCAGCAGCTTCTTAGTAGCGGGGAGGAATGAGCAGTTCTTC
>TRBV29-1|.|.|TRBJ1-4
CSVEGETDEKLFF
TGCAGCGTTGAAGGGGAGACGGATGAAAAACTGTTTTTT
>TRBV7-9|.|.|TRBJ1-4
CASSLDSEKLFF
TGTGCCAGCAGCCTCGACAGTGAAAAACTGTTTTTT
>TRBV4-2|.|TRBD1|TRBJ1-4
CASSPTDRQGNEKLFF
TGTGCCAGCAGCCCTACCGACAGACAGGGGAATGAAAAACTGTTTTTT
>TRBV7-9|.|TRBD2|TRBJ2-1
CASSPLAGRAYNEQFF
TGTGCCAGCAGCCCATTAGCGGGAAGGGCCTACAATGAGCAGTTCTTC
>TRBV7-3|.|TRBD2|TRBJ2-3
CASSLGTSGDTQYF
TGTGCCAGCAGCCTTGGGACTAGCGGAGATACGCAGTATTTT
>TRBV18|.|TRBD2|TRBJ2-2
CATLTSGGPNTGELFF
TGTGCCACCTTGACTAGCGGGGGACCGAACACCGGGGAGCTGTTTTTT
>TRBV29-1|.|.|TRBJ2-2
CSVGYRPTGELFF
TGCAGCGTTGGCTACAGACCAACCGGGGAGCTGTTTTTT
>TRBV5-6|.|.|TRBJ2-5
CASSLELSGFIETQYF
TGTGCCAGCAGCTTGGAATTATCAGGGTTTATAGAGACCCAGTACTTC
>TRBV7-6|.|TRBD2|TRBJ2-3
CASSRGGVYTQYF
TGTGCCAGCAGCCGCGGGGGGGTTTATACGCAGTATTTT
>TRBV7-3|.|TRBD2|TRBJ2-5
CASSSTSLETQYF
TGTGCCAGCAGCTCGACTAGCTTAGAGACCCAGTACTTC
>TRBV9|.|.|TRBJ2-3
CASSVGVAPSTDTQYF
TGTGCCAGCAGCGTAGGGGTAGCCCCTAGCACAGATACGCAGTATTTT
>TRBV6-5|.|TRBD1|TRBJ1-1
CASSYSLGQGITEAFF
TGTGCCAGCAGTTACTCTCTGGGACAGGGTATCACTGAAGCTTTCTTT
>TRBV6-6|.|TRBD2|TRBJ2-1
CASHASGTHNEQFF
TGTGCCAGCCACGCTAGCGGGACTCACAATGAGCAGTTCTTC
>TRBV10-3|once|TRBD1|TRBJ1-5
CAISNRGRDQPQHF
TGTGCCATCAGTAACAGGGGGAGAGATCAGCCCCAGCATTTT
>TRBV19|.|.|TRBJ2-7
CASSRGYEQYF
TGTGCCAGTAGCCGGGGCTACGAGCAGTACTTC
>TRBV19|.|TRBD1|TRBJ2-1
CASTPTRAGTGEFF
TGTGCCAGCACGCCAACAAGAGCCGGGACAGGAGAGTTCTTC
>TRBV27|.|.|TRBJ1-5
CASTRTGGDGQPQHF
TGTGCCAGCACCCGAACTGGGGGGGACGGTCAGCCCCAGCATTTT
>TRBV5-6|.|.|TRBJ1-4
CASSLGSLREKLFF
TGTGCCAGCAGCTTGGGGAGTTTACGGGAAAAACTGTTTTTT
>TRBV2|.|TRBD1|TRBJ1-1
CASTTGEGAFF
TGTGCCAGCACCACAGGGGAAGGAGCTTTCTTT
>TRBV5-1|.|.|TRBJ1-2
CASSLGQIFGYTF
TGCGCCAGCAGCTTGGGACAGATCTTCGGCTACACCTTC